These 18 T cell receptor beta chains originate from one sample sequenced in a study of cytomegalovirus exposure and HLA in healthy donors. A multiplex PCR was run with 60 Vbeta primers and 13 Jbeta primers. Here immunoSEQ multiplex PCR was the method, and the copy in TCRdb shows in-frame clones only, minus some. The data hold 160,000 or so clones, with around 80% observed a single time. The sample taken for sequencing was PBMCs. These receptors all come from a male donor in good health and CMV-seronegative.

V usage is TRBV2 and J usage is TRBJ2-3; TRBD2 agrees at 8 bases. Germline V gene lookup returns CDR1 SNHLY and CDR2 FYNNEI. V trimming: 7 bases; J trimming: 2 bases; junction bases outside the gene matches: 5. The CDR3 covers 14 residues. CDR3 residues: CASNFGGDTDTQYF. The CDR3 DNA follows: TGTGCCAGCAATTTCGGGGGGGACACAGATACGCAGTATTTT.

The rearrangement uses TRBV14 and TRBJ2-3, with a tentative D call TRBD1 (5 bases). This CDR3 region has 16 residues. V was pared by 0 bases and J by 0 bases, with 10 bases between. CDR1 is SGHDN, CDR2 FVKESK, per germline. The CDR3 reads CASSQDGAASTDTQYF. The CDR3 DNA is TGTGCCAGCAGCCAAGATGGGGCAGCTAGCACAGATACGCAGTATTTT.

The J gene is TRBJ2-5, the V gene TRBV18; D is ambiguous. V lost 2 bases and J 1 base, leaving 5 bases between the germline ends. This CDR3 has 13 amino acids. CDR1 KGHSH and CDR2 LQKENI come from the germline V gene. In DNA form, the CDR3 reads TGTGCCAGCTCACCATATTCCCAAGAGACCCAGTACTTC. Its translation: CASSPYSQETQYF.

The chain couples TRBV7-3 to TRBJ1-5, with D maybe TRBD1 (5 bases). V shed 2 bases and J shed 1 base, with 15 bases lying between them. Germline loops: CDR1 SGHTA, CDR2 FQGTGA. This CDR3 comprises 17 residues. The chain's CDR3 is CASSLEATVQSNQPQHF. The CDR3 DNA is TGTGCCAGCAGCTTAGAAGCGACAGTCCAAAGCAATCAGCCCCAGCATTTT.

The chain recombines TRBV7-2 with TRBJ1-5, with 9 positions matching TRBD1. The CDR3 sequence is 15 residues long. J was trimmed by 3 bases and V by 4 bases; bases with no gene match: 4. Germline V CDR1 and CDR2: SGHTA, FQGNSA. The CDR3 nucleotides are TGTGCCAGCAGCTCAAGACAGGGGGTCAATCAGCCCCAGCATTTT. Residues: CASSSRQGVNQPQHF.

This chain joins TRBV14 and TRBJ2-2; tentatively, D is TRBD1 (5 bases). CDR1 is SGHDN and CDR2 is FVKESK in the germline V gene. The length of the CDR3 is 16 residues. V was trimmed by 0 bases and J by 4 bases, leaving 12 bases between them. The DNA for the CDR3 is TGTGCCAGCAGCCAAGATGGGGCAGGTTTCACCGGGGAGCTGTTTTTT. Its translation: CASSQDGAGFTGELFF.

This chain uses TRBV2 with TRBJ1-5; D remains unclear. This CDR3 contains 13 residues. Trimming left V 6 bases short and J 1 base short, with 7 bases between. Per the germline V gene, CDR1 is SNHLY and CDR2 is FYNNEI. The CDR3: CASREWSNQPQHF. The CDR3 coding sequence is TGTGCCAGCAGGGAGTGGAGCAATCAGCCCCAGCATTTT.

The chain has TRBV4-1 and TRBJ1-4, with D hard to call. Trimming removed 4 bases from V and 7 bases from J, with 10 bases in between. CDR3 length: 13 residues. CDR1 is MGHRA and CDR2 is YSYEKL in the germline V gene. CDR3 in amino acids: CASSRWRREKLFF. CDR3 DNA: TGCGCCAGCAGCCGGTGGAGGCGTGAAAAACTGTTTTTT.

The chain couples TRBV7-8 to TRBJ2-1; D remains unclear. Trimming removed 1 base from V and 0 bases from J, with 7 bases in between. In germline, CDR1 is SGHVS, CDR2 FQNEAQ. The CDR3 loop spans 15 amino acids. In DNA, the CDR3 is TGTGCCAGCAGCTTAGATGAGAGCTCCTACAATGAGCAGTTCTTC. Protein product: CASSLDESSYNEQFF.

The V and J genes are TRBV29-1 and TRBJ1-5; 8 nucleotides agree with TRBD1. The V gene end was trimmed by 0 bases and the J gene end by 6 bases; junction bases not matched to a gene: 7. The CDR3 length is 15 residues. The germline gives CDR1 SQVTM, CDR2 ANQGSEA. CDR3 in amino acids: CSVEDGQGGPQPQHF. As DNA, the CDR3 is TGCAGCGTTGAAGACGGACAGGGAGGGCCTCAGCCCCAGCATTTT.

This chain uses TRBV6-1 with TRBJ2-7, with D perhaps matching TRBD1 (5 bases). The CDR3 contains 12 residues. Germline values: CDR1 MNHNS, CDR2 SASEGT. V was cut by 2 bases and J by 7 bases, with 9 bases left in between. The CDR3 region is CASSENRQEQYF. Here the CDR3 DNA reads TGTGCCAGCAGTGAAAACAGGCAGGAGCAGTACTTC.

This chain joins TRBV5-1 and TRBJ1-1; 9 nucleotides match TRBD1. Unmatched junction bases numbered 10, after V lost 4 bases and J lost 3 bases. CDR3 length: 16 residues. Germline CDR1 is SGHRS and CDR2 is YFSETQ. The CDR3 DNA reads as TGCGCCAGCAGCCTGGGGACAGGGTCAGGCGACACTGAAGCTTTCTTT. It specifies CASSLGTGSGDTEAFF.

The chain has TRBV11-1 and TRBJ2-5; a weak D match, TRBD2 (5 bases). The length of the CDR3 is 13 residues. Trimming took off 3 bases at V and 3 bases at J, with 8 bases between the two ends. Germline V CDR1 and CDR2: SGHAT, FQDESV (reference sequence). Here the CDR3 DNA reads TGTGCCAGCAGCTTGATCGGGGAAGAGACCCAGTACTTC. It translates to CASSLIGEETQYF.

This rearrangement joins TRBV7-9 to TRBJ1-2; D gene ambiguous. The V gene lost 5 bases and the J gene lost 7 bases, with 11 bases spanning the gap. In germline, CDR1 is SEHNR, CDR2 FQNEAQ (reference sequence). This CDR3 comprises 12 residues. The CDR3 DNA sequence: TGTGCCAGCAGCCCCGGGTCGCGTGGCTACACCTTC. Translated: CASSPGSRGYTF.

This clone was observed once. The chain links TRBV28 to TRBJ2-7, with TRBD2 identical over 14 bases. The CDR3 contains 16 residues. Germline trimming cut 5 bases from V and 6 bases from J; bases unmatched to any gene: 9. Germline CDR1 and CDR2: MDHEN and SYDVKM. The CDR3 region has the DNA TGTGCCAGCAGTACCCGACTAGCGGGAGGGGGCTCCGAGCAGTACTTC. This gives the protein CASSTRLAGGGSEQYF. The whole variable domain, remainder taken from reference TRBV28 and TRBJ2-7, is DVKVTQSSRYLVKRTGEKVFLECVQDMDHENMFWYRQDPGLGLRLIYFSYDVKMKEKGDIPEGYSVSREKKERFSLILESASTNQTSMYLCASSTRLAGGGSEQYFGPGTRLTVT.

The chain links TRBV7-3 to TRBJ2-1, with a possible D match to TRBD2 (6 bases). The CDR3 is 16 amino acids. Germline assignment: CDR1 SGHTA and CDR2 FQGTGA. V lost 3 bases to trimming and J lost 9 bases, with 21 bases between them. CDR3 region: CASSFGTGSRAGEQFF. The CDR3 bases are TGTGCCAGCAGCTTCGGGACTGGGTCTAGAGCTGGTGAGCAGTTCTTC.

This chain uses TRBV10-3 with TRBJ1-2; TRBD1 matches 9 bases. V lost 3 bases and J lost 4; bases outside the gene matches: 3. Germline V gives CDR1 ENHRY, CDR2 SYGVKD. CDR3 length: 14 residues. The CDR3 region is CAISDTGGPYGYTF. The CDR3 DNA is TGTGCCATCAGTGATACAGGGGGCCCCTATGGCTACACCTTC.

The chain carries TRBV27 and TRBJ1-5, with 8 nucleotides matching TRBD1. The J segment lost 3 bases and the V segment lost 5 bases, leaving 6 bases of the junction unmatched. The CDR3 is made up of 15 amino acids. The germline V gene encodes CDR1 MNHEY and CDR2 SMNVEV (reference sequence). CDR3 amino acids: CASSTGTGNNQPQHF. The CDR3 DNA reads TGTGCCAGCAGTACCGGGACAGGCAACAATCAGCCCCAGCATTTT.